The 3 T cell receptor beta chains in this list originate from one sample, sequenced in a study of T cell responses to AZD1222 COVID-19 vaccine. Profiled with immunoSEQ multiplex PCR; TCRdb holds only in-frame clones, not every one. The sample lists tens of thousands of clones, around 80% seen once, with approximately 5.2% in the top ten. Specimen: peripheral blood, collected 28 days after the second AZD1222 dose. These receptors were collected from an adult who received the AZD1222 COVID-19 vaccine.

CDR3 DNA sequence: TGCGCCAGCAGCTTGGGGGACCCGCTCCGTCATGAGCAGTTCTTC. Its protein is CASSLGDPLRHEQFF. The rearrangement joins TRBV5-1 to TRBJ2-1; D is tentatively TRBD1 or TRBD2 (5 bases each). The CDR3 is 15 residues long. The V end was cut by 0 bases, the J end by 8 bases, with 15 bases between. Germline loops: CDR1 SGHRS, CDR2 YFSETQ.

This clone was picked up a small number of times. This chain links TRBV3-1 (or the pseudogene TRBV3-2) with TRBJ1-2; D is possibly TRBD1 (5 bases). Looked up from germline, CDR1 is LGHDT and CDR2 is YNNKEL (reference sequence). The CDR3 sequence is 15 residues long. Deletions cut 4 bases from V and 3 bases from J, with 15 bases between. CDR3 residues: CASSRGGDFYYGYTF. CDR3 DNA: TGTGCCAGCAGCCGGGGAGGGGATTTTTACTATGGCTACACCTTC.

This chain uses TRBV3-1 (or the pseudogene TRBV3-2) with TRBJ1-1, with a possible D match to TRBD1 (5 bases). V lost 1 base and J 1 base, leaving 10 bases between the germline ends. Germline loops: CDR1 LGHDT, CDR2 YNNKEL (reference sequence). This CDR3 comprises 15 residues. CDR3 bases: TGTGCCAGCAGCCAAGGGGCGGGGCAGAACACTGAAGCTTTCTTT. Its protein product is CASSQGAGQNTEAFF.